This TCR beta chain comes out of a study of PD-1 blockade in mismatch repair-deficient tumors. Findings of the study overall: After pembrolizumab, tumor-resident clones rose rapidly, then generally contracted before radiologic responses.

PCR or immunohistochemistry showed mismatch repair deficiency in every enrolled patient. A few pembrolizumab responders had their TCRs sequenced. TCRdb keeps only in-frame clones here, not all; method: immunoSEQ multiplex PCR. The sample lists around 100,000 clones, around three quarters seen once, with about 5.1% in the top ten. As for this clone: The antigen remains unidentified.

The sequence came from an adult with mismatch repair-deficient cancer. Sequences were derived from peripheral blood, sampled 60 weeks after starting pembrolizumab.

The chain's CDR3 is CASSSTGTGDYEQYF. CDR3 nucleotide sequence: TGTGCCAGCAGCAGCACCGGGACAGGGGATTACGAGCAGTACTTC. The chain uses TRBV5-6 and TRBJ2-7; 10 nucleotides match TRBD1. The V gene end was trimmed by 4 bases and the J gene end by 4 bases; junction bases not matched to a gene: 8. Germline CDR1 and CDR2: SGHDT and YYEEEE. The CDR3 totals 15 residues.